This T cell receptor beta chain was captured in a study of T cell responses to AZD1222 COVID-19 vaccine. Regarding the study as a whole: Spike-specific TCR breadth and depth both grew after two AZD1222 doses. In the spike-specific TCR repertoire, nearly half reportedly target unmutated variant regions.

Produced via immunoSEQ multiplex PCR; TCRdb's table is partial and in-frame only. The sample yields approximately 120,000 clones, approximately 86% seen once. In regard to this clone: The antigen remains undetermined.

The specimen was peripheral blood, collected on day 0 of AZD1222 vaccination. The sequence was collected from an adult in good health.

CDR3 sequence reads: CASSLGGVTNEKLFF. The CDR3 DNA reads TGTGCCAGCAGTTTGGGGGGTGTAACTAATGAAAAACTGTTTTTT. This chain uses TRBV28 with TRBJ1-4, with a weak D call TRBD1 (5 bases). CDR3 length equals 15 residues. Germline CDR1 and CDR2: MDHEN and SYDVKM. Trimming left V 3 bases short and J 1 base short, with 9 bases between.